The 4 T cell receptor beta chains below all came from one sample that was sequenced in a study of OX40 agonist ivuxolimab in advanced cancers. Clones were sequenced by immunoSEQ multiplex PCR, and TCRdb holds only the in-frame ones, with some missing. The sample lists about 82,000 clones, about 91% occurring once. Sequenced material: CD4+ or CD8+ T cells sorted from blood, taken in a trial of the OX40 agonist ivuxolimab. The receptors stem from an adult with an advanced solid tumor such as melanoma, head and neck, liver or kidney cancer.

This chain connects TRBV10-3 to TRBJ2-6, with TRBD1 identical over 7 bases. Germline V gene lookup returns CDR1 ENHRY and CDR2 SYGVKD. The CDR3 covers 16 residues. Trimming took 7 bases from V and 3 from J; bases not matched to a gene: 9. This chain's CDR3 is CAIMKDRSFGANVLTF. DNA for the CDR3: TGTGCCATCATGAAGGACAGGTCGTTTGGGGCCAACGTCCTGACTTTC.

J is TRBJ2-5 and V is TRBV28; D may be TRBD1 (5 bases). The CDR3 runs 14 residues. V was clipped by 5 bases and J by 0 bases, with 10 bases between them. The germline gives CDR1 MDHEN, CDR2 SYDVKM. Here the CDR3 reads CASSRQTYQETQYF. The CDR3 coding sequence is TGTGCCAGCAGTCGACAGACGTACCAAGAGACCCAGTACTTC.

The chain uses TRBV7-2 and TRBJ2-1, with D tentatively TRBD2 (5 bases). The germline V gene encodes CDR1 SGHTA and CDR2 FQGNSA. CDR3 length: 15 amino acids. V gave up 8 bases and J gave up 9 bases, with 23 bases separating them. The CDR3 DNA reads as TGTGCCAGCGGTCCTATAACTAGACCGCCGGGTGAGCAGTTCTTC. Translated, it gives CASGPITRPPGEQFF.

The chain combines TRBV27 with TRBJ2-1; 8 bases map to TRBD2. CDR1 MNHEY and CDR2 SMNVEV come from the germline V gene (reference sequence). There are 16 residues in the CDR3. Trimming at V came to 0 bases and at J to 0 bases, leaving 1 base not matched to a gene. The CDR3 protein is CASSLSAGVSYNEQFF. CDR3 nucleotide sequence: TGTGCCAGCAGTTTATCAGCGGGAGTCTCCTACAATGAGCAGTTCTTC.